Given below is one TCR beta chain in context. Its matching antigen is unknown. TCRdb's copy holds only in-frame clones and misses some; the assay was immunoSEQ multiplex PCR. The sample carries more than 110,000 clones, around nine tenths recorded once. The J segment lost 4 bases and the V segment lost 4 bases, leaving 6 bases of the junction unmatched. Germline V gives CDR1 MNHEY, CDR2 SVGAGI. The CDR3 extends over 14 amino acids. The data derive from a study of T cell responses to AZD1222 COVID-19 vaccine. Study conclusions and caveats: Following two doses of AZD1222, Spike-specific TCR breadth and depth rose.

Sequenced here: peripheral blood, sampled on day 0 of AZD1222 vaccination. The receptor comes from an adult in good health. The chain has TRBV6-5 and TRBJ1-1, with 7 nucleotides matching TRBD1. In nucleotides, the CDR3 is TGTGCCAGCAGTTTCACAGGGGAGAGCACTGAAGCTTTCTTT. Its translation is CASSFTGESTEAFF.